Presented here are 17 T cell receptor beta chains from one specimen sequenced in a study of beta chain features in type 1 diabetes. Study-level points and caveats: TCRB CDR3s were moderately but significantly shorter in Type 1 diabetes patients in all four CD4+ subsets.

Isolated RNA was reverse transcribed in full, so expressed TCRB transcripts were sequenced. Assay: immunoSEQ multiplex PCR; the TCRdb copy retains only in-frame clones and omits some. Counted here are a few hundred thousand clones, 13% occurring once; the ten biggest clones make up approximately 0.016%. Their antigens remain unidentified. Material for sequencing was naive CD4+ T cells from blood. The source of these receptors is a woman under 30 with type 1 diabetes.

This chain links TRBV4-1 with TRBJ1-5; TRBD1 is a possible D gene (5 bases). The V and J ends lost 0 bases and 0 bases respectively, with 21 bases between them. The germline gives CDR1 MGHRA, CDR2 YSYEKL. CDR3 length: 20 residues. DNA for the CDR3: TGCGCCAGCAGCCAAGAACGTGTCGGGACTTCTACATATAGCAATCAGCCCCAGCATTTT. This encodes CASSQERVGTSTYSNQPQHF.

This chain uses TRBV5-1 with TRBJ2-7; maybe TRBD1 (6 bases). CDR3 size: 15 residues. Trimming removed 2 bases at V and 1 base at J, with 13 bases between. The V gene's germline CDR1 is SGHRS and CDR2 YFSETQ. CDR3 amino acids: CASSFLPGQSYEQYF. In DNA, the CDR3 is TGCGCCAGCAGCTTTCTTCCCGGACAGTCCTACGAGCAGTACTTC. Drawing the rest from reference TRBV5-1 and TRBJ2-7, the complete variable domain is KAGVTQTPRYLIKTRGQQVTLSCSPISGHRSVSWYQQTPGQGLQFLFEYFSETQRNKGNFPGRFSGRQFSNSRSEMNVSTLELGDSALYLCASSFLPGQSYEQYFGPGTRLTVT.

This clone was seen a handful of times. The chain combines TRBV5-1 with TRBJ2-5; 9 bases agree with TRBD2. V shed 0 bases and J 6 bases; nucleotides not matched to a gene: 9. The CDR3 sequence is 16 residues long. Looked up from germline, CDR1 is SGHRS and CDR2 is YFSETQ. The CDR3 spells CASSLAGVAGVKTQYF. The CDR3 region has the DNA TGCGCCAGCAGCTTGGCCGGGGTAGCGGGAGTAAAGACCCAGTACTTC.

In this sample, this clone turned up a few times. The chain has TRBV2 and TRBJ2-6, with 11 bases aligning to TRBD2. The V segment lost 6 bases and the J segment 4 bases; nucleotides outside the gene matches: 8. The CDR3 runs to 17 residues. Germline V gene sequence: CDR1 SNHLY, CDR2 FYNNEI. CDR3 residues: CASRKVAGGSGANVLTF. The CDR3 DNA reads as TGTGCCAGCAGAAAGGTAGCGGGAGGGTCCGGGGCCAACGTCCTGACTTTC. Drawing the rest from reference TRBV2 and TRBJ2-6, the complete variable domain is EPEVTQTPSHQVTQMGQEVILRCVPISNHLYFYWYRQILGQKVEFLVSFYNNEISEKSEIFDDQFSVERPDGSNFTLKIRSTKLEDSAMYFCASRKVAGGSGANVLTFGAGSRLTVL.

This clone has only a few counts. The sample has other DNA sequences that encode this CDR3 too. The chain couples TRBV11-2 to TRBJ2-5; D not certain. Trimming left V 6 bases short and J 1 base short, with 3 bases between. Germline V lookup: CDR1 SGHAT, CDR2 FQNNGV. The CDR3 consists of 11 residues. This chain's CDR3 is CASSLQETQYF. The CDR3 region has the DNA TGTGCCAGCAGTCTCCAAGAGACCCAGTACTTC.

Worth noting for this clone: Other DNA sequences from this sample encode an identical CDR3 as well. This rearrangement joins TRBV2 to TRBJ2-2; possible D gene TRBD1, 5 bases. This CDR3 has 13 residues. The V end was cut by 2 bases, the J end by 5 bases, with 6 bases between. Germline V CDR1 and CDR2: SNHLY, FYNNEI. The chain's CDR3 is CASSERGTGELFF. The CDR3 DNA is TGTGCCAGCAGTGAAAGGGGAACCGGGGAGCTGTTTTTT.

This clone has more than one count but fewer than ten. This rearrangement joins TRBV29-1 to TRBJ1-1; D unclear. V was trimmed by 0 bases and J by 1 base, leaving 6 bases between them. This CDR3 is built from 13 residues. Germline CDR1 and CDR2: SQVTM and ANQGSEA. CDR3 nucleotides: TGCAGCGTTGAAGAAACGGGGAACACTGAAGCTTTCTTT. Translating gives CSVEETGNTEAFF.

The table lists this clone with a few counts. The rearrangement joins TRBV19 to TRBJ2-3; no firm D call. The V end lost 4 bases, the J end lost 6 bases, and 20 bases lay between the germline ends. Germline values: CDR1 LNHDA, CDR2 SQIVND (reference sequence). CDR3 size: 16 residues. For the CDR3, the DNA is TGTGCCAGTAGTAAAGGCGGCCGGCCCACGGTTGATACGCAGTATTTT. This encodes CASSKGGRPTVDTQYF.

This chain joins TRBV5-1 and TRBJ1-1; TRBD1 aligns across 12 bases. J lost 4 bases, V lost 4 bases, and 5 bases had no gene match. This CDR3 is 15 amino acids long. Per germline, CDR1 SGHRS and CDR2 YFSETQ. The CDR3 DNA reads TGCGCCAGCAGCAGCGGGACAGGGGGCAGCACTGAAGCTTTCTTT. It codes for CASSSGTGGSTEAFF.

The chain has TRBV19 and TRBJ2-1, with 13 bases fitting TRBD2. Germline lookup yields CDR1 LNHDA and CDR2 SQIVND (reference sequence). The CDR3 is 16 residues long. The trim removed 5 bases at V and 7 bases at J, leaving 8 bases unmatched. This CDR3 is CASSSRTSGSLNEQFF. The CDR3, as DNA: TGTGCCAGTAGTTCTAGGACTAGCGGGAGTTTAAATGAGCAGTTCTTC.

This clone was recorded a few times. The V call is TRBV18, the J call TRBJ2-7, with 7 bases lining up with TRBD2. The germline V gene has CDR1 KGHSH and CDR2 LQKENI. V dropped 0 bases and J dropped 6; count of bases not matched to a gene: 5. The CDR3 runs to 14 residues. In nucleotides, the CDR3 is TGTGCCAGCTCACCACCAAGGTGGGAGGGCGAGCAGTACGTC. It yields the protein CASSPPRWEGEQYV.

The chain's CDR3 is CASNGRGQPQHF. The CDR3 nucleotides are TGTGCCAGTAACGGCCGAGGACAGCCCCAGCATTTT. The chain employs TRBV19 and TRBJ1-5; D unclear. Germline lookup yields CDR1 LNHDA and CDR2 SQIVND (reference sequence). The ends were cut back, 7 bases at V and 7 bases at J, with 11 bases in the middle. CDR3 length: 12 amino acids.

This clone has a handful of counts. The rearrangement links TRBV9 to TRBJ1-2, with D tentatively TRBD1 (6 bases). The V gene lost 4 bases and the J gene lost 8 bases, with 21 bases spanning the gap. The CDR3 has 15 residues. Looked up from germline, CDR1 is SGDLS and CDR2 is YYNGEE. The CDR3 sequence is CASSPRGGWGGGYTF. The CDR3 DNA follows: TGTGCCAGCAGCCCGCGGGGGGGCTGGGGAGGGGGCTACACCTTC.

The chain employs TRBV5-1 and TRBJ2-1, with 12 bases lining up with TRBD2. After removal of 4 bases from V and 10 bases from J, the junction contained 6 bases not matched to a gene. The germline CDR1 and CDR2 sequences are SGHRS and YFSETQ. This CDR3 has 14 residues. The CDR3 loop is CASSPGLAGREQFF. CDR3 coding DNA: TGCGCCAGCAGCCCAGGACTAGCGGGGAGAGAGCAGTTCTTC.

This clone turned up a few times. The chain links TRBV11-2 to TRBJ2-7, with 10 bases aligning to TRBD2. The germline CDR1 and CDR2 sequences are SGHAT and FQNNGV. After removal of 5 bases from V and 9 bases from J, the junction contained 10 bases not matched to a gene. The CDR3 sequence is 14 residues long. Here the CDR3 reads CASSSGLAGVVQYV. In nucleotides, the CDR3 is TGTGCCAGCAGCAGCGGGCTAGCGGGAGTAGTGCAGTACGTC.

This clone was observed a few times. This chain links TRBV7-3 with TRBJ2-1; 8 bases align to TRBD1. Trimming took 4 bases from V and 7 from J; bases not matched to a gene: 9. The germline CDR1 and CDR2 sequences are SGHTA and FQGTGA. The CDR3 consists of 15 residues. This CDR3 reads CASSSGQGGRNEQFF. The CDR3 DNA reads as TGTGCCAGCAGCTCCGGACAGGGAGGTAGGAATGAGCAGTTCTTC.

J is TRBJ2-3 and V is TRBV9; D is possibly TRBD2 (7 bases). The V gene's germline CDR1 is SGDLS and CDR2 YYNGEE. CDR3 length equals 14 residues. Deletions cut 4 bases from V and 4 bases from J, with 13 bases between. The DNA for the CDR3 is TGTGCCAGCAGCAACAGGGAGGGCGCAGATACGCAGTATTTT. This codes for CASSNREGADTQYF.